This TCR beta chain emerged from a study of T cell repertoires in cytomegalovirus infection. The wider study: It was the public TCR beta signatures that indicated both CMV infection and matching HLA type. Study observations and caveats: The study identified carriers of CMV plus the relevant HLA from cumulative public TCR beta family frequency. CMV-specific TCR beta clonotypes restricted by HLA-C were the ones dominating the ex vivo response.

For this clonotype: Antigen specificity is unknown.

Each CDR3 protein is one row after TCRdb ran MiXCR on the reads. This sample carries over 250,000 distinct CDR3 sequences, about 23% of them seen once, and the ten largest clones take roughly 14%. Trimming cost V 7 bases and J 9 bases; bases outside gene matches: 11. This CDR3 contains 15 residues. The V gene's germline CDR1 is SGHRS and CDR2 YFSETQ. The gene calls are TRBV5-1 and TRBJ2-1; 12 bases line up with TRBD2. Sequenced: PBMCs. The receptor was derived from a human donor in good health (CMV status not recorded). Some clones in this sample may be carry-over from other donors' samples. In nucleotides, the CDR3 is TGCGCCAGCGGCGGATCCGGACTAGCGGGACGTGAGCAGTTCTTC. This codes for CASGGSGLAGREQFF.